The 14 T cell receptor beta chains below were found in one sample sequenced in a study of cytomegalovirus exposure and HLA in healthy donors. The PCR ran on 60 Vbeta and 13 Jbeta primers. Profiling relied on immunoSEQ multiplex PCR, and the TCRdb table lists in-frame clones only, not all of them. The sample includes approximately 160,000 clones, roughly 64% of them seen just once. The material sequenced was PBMCs. The receptors were sampled from a woman aged 25 to 39 in good health and CMV-seropositive.

This clone was observed a few times. This specimen includes other DNA sequences encoding the same CDR3. This chain connects TRBV5-1 to TRBJ1-1, with D unresolved. Germline V gives CDR1 SGHRS, CDR2 YFSETQ. CDR3 length: 14 residues. V lost 0 bases and J lost 7, with 13 bases in between. DNA for the CDR3: TGCGCCAGCAGCTTGGAAGGACTCGGCGGTGAAGCTTTCTTT. Translating it yields CASSLEGLGGEAFF.

This chain joins TRBV15 and TRBJ2-4; the D gene is possibly TRBD2 (6 bases). V lost 0 bases and J lost 0, with 9 bases in between. Germline V gene data show CDR1 as LNHNV and CDR2 as YYDKDF (reference sequence). This CDR3 is built from 16 residues. As DNA, the CDR3 is TGTGCCACCAGCAGAGATCGGGGGATAGCCAAAAACATTCAGTACTTC. This encodes CATSRDRGIAKNIQYF.

The V call is TRBV18, the J call TRBJ1-3, with 7 bases identical to TRBD1. This CDR3 has 15 amino acids. Losses at the gene ends were 8 bases for V and 4 bases for J; bases not matched to a gene: 11. CDR1 is KGHSH and CDR2 is LQKENI in the germline V gene. In nucleotides, the CDR3 is TGTGCCAGCAGCTCGCTTGCAGGGGGAGGAAACACCATATATTTT. Its translation is CASSSLAGGGNTIYF.

This clone was seen a handful of times. The V and J genes are TRBV10-1 and TRBJ1-1, with a possible D match to TRBD1 (6 bases). V was shortened by 2 bases and J by 8 bases, with 12 bases between the two germline ends. The CDR3 extends over 13 amino acids. The germline CDR1 and CDR2 sequences are WNHNN and SYGVQD (reference sequence). CDR3 sequence (DNA): TGCGCCAGCAGTGAGCACAGGGCTGGGGAAGCTTTCTTT. Protein sequence: CASSEHRAGEAFF.

The sample holds a few counts of this clone. The chain links TRBV11-2 to TRBJ2-7; maybe TRBD1 (6 bases). Per germline, CDR1 SGHAT and CDR2 FQNNGV. The CDR3 contains 14 residues. V lost 9 bases to trimming and J lost 6 bases, with 21 bases between them. CDR3 DNA: TGTGCCAGTGGGATAGGGGGAGCCAGGGTCGAGCAGTACTTC. Its translation is CASGIGGARVEQYF.

The rearrangement links TRBV5-4 to TRBJ2-7, with a possible D match to TRBD2 (5 bases). Trimming removed 4 bases from V and 4 bases from J, with 12 bases in between. CDR3 size: 13 residues. CDR1 and CDR2 from the germline V gene are SGHNT and YYREEE (reference sequence). The CDR3 loop is CASSHEGVYEQYF. In DNA, the CDR3 is TGTGCCAGCAGCCATGAGGGAGTGTACGAGCAGTACTTC.

This clone came up once. The chain links TRBV6-1 to TRBJ2-2, with D perhaps TRBD2 (6 bases). The CDR3 runs 16 residues. Trimming shortened V by 4 bases and J by 2 bases, and 14 bases separated the two germline ends. Germline V gene sequence: CDR1 MNHNS, CDR2 SASEGT. In nucleotides, the CDR3 is TGTGCCAGCAGTGTTACTAGCTTCGCCAACACCGGGGAGCTGTTTTTT. This sequence encodes CASSVTSFANTGELFF.

The chain employs TRBV5-6 and TRBJ2-7, with 9 nucleotides matching TRBD1. After removal of 9 bases from V and 5 bases from J, the junction contained 6 bases not matched to a gene. CDR3 length equals 12 residues. Germline V gene sequence: CDR1 SGHDT, CDR2 YYEEEE. The CDR3 coding sequence is TGTGCCACTTCGGGACAGGGTAACGAGCAGTACTTC. Amino acid sequence: CATSGQGNEQYF.

This clone was seen a single time. This sequence joins TRBV2 and TRBJ2-7; possibly TRBD2 for D (6 bases). Germline CDR1 reads SNHLY; CDR2 reads FYNNEI. The CDR3 contains 14 residues. With 6 bases removed from V and 2 bases from J, the gap between germline ends came to 14 bases. CDR3 in amino acids: CASREGRTPYEQYF. CDR3 nucleotide sequence: TGTGCCAGCAGGGAGGGCAGGACCCCCTACGAGCAGTACTTC.

This rearrangement joins TRBV27 to TRBJ1-1; D is undetermined. The CDR3 runs to 13 residues. Per the germline V gene, CDR1 is MNHEY and CDR2 is SMNVEV (reference sequence). V lost 11 bases to trimming and J lost 0 bases, with 13 bases between them. CDR3 loop: CAVRPRLNTEAFF. CDR3 nucleotides: TGTGCCGTACGTCCGAGGCTGAACACTGAAGCTTTCTTT.

There are a few counts of this clone. In nucleotides, the CDR3 is TGTGCCAGCTCATCCGGGACAGGGAACGAGCAGTACTTC. It yields the protein CASSSGTGNEQYF. The genes are TRBV18 and TRBJ2-5, with 9 bases fitting TRBD1. The J call is in doubt because the DNA end fits TRBJ2-7 better. CDR3 size: 13 residues. Germline V CDR1 and CDR2: KGHSH, LQKENI.

There are a few counts of this clone. The chain links TRBV6-1 to TRBJ1-1; perhaps TRBD1 as D (6 bases). The CDR3 is made up of 15 amino acids. The V gene lost 2 bases and the J gene lost 0 bases, with 10 bases spanning the gap. The germline CDR1 and CDR2 sequences are MNHNS and SASEGT. For the CDR3, the DNA is TGTGCCAGCAGTGAAAGGGACACCGTGAACACTGAAGCTTTCTTT. Amino acid sequence: CASSERDTVNTEAFF.

The V gene is TRBV5-1, the J gene TRBJ2-1, with a weak D call TRBD1 (6 bases). V was clipped by 1 base and J by 9 bases, with 17 bases between them. Germline assignment: CDR1 SGHRS and CDR2 YFSETQ. The CDR3 sequence is 15 residues long. The CDR3 region is CASSLQGTGWSEQFF. The DNA for the CDR3 is TGCGCCAGCAGCTTGCAGGGGACCGGATGGAGTGAGCAGTTCTTC.

The rearrangement uses TRBV5-8 and TRBJ2-1; a possible D gene is TRBD1 (6 bases). Germline CDR1 SGHTS, CDR2 YDEGEE. Trimming cost V 1 base and J 10 bases, with 9 bases left between them. This CDR3 is built from 12 residues. The CDR3 loop is CASSLQGYEQFF. CDR3 sequence (DNA): TGTGCCAGCAGCTTGCAGGGGTACGAGCAGTTCTTC.